This T cell receptor (beta chain) emerged from a study of CD8+CD57+ T cells in acquired aplastic anemia. The overall study: Sorted CD4+ plus CD8+ cells gave DNA averaging approximately 2.9 ug. Read counts for CD4+ cells (from healthy donors) averaged about 10.8 million. Study results and limitations: Levels of CD8+ Simpson's diversity were not significantly distinct in patients versus controls. Patients and controls had in common 25 to 30 CD8+ CDR3 sequences.

About this clonotype itself: Antigen: not known.

The CDR3 extends over 12 amino acids. Per the germline V gene, CDR1 is SNHLY and CDR2 is FYNNEI. The germline V and J ends were trimmed by 7 bases and 7 bases, with 13 bases remaining between them. TCR beta VDJ combinations and CDR3 sequences were profiled from genomic DNA. TCRdb re-derived calls from the reads in MiXCR, one entry per CDR3 protein. The sample yields 100,000 to 130,000 distinct CDR3 sequences, less than 65% seen once. Material: sorted CD4+, CD8+, or CD8+CD57+ T cells (not recorded which) from PBMCs. The TCR originated in a human donor in good health, serving as a control. The rearrangement links TRBV2 to TRBJ1-1; no reliable D call. CDR3 nucleotide sequence: TGTGCCAGCATTGCGGGCTCGATTGAAGCTTTCTTT. Amino acid sequence: CASIAGSIEAFF.